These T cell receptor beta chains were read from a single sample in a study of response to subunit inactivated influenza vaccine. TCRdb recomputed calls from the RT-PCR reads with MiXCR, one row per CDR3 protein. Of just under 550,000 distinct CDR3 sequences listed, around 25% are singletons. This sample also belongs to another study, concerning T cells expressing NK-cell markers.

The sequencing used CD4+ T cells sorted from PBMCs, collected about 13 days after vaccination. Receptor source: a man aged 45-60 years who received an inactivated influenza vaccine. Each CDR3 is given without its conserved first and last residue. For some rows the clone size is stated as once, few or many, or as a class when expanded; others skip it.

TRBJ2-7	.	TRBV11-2	ASREDRATYEQY
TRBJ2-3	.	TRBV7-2	ASSKSRDLGGDTQY
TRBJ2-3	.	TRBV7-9	ASSYTSGGRDTQY
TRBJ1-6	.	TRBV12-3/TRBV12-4	ASTLTSTGSPLH
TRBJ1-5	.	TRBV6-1	ASSEGTQVDQPQH
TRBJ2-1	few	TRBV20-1	SARGRTSEYNEQF
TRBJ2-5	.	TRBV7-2	ASSPFSGNQETQY
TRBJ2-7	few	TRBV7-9	ASSAGTRLDGEQY
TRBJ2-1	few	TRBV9	ASSPVPLAGGNEQF
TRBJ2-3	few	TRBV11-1	ASSLTPGLRGGGTDTQY
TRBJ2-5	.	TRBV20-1	SAVGVSVETQY
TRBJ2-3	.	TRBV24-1	ATSDLRGYADTQY
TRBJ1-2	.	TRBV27	ASSPLSKYGGYT
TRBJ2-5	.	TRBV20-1	SVRDLQETQY
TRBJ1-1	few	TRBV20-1	SAFSGLTEAF
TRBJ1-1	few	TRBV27	ASSFNSARTEAF
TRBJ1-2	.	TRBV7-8	ASSPRRGEANYGYT
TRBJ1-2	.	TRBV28	ASSLSGGGGYGYT
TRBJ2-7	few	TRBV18	ASSREPVRAHYEQY
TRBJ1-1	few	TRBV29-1	SVQGYGYTEAF
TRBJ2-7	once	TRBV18	ASSPGVAYEQY
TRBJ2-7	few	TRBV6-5	ASSYSGTGEYEQY
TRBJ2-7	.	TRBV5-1	ASSLGGSGPSSEQY
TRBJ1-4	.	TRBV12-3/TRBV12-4	ASSLSGLRELF
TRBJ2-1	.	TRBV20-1	SARVSGGSYNEQF
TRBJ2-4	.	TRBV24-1	ATSDGSSTKNIQY
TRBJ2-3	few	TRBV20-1	SAGDGDLATDTQY
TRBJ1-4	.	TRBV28	ASSLGRTRTKLF
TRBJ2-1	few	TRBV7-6	ASSSRGVGEQF
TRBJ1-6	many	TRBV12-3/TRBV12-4	ASSSGTGNSPLH
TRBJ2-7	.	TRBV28	ASRVTSESRAYEQY
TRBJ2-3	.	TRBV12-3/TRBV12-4	ASSNLPGTGTDTQY
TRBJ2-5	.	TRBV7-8	ASSLAQGFSGETQY
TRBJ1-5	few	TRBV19	ATAGRGVGQPQH
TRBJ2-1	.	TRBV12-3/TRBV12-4	ASREKGLAVYNEQF
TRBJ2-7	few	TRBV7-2	ASSLGARSTHEQY
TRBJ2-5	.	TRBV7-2	ASSLALGSETQY
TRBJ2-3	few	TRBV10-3	AISRTSGSTDTQY
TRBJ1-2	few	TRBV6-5	ASRHKGYGYT
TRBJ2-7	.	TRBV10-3	AISDRVAYEQY
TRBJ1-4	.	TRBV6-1	ASRWGDEKLF
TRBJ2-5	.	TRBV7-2	ASSEMGQGSGTQY